The 20 T cell receptor beta chains in this list originate from one sample, sequenced in a study of blood T cells in healthy people across ages (dated by TCRdb to between 2015 and 2017). The method was 5' RACE. Sequenced on an Illumina HiSeq 2500. The second PCR ran for about 6 to 11 cycles and used a J-beta primer mix along with a sample-barcoded 5' primer. Starting from the raw public reads, TCRdb applied fastp trimming at Q25, assembled clones with MiXCR and retained in-frame beta chains. For every CDR3 protein sequence, its rows merge into one entry that carries the most common genes and DNA. The sample table contains hundreds of thousands of distinct CDR3 sequences; only one count was recorded for about 30% of them. 15% of the sample is held by the ten biggest clonotypes. Sequenced material: blood. Receptor source: a woman older than 75 in good health. Donor details come from another sample of the same person, matched by shared clones.

Only one count was recorded for this clonotype. A much larger clone differs from this one at a single base, so this may be a read error. V usage is TRBV7-2 and J usage is TRBJ2-4; no clear D. The length of the CDR3 is 15 residues. Looked up from germline, CDR1 is SGHTA and CDR2 is FQGNSA. In DNA form, the CDR3 reads TGTGTCAGCAGCTTAGGTTTGGGAGCCAAAAACATTCAGTACTTC. This codes for CVSSLGLGAKNIQYF. The whole variable domain, filled in from reference TRBV7-2 and TRBJ2-4, reads GAGVSQSPSNKVTEKGKDVELRCDPISGHTALYWYRQSLGQGLEFLIYFQGNSAPDKSGLPSDRFSAERTGGSVSTLTIQRTQQEDSAVYLCVSSLGLGAKNIQYFGAGTRLSVL.

In regard to this clonotype: This may stem from a read error, because a much larger clone lies one nucleotide away. This chain joins TRBV7-2 and TRBJ1-2, with a possible D match to TRBD1 (5 bases). Germline V gene lookup returns CDR1 SGHTA and CDR2 FQGNSA. This CDR3 region has 15 residues. The V end lost 1 base, the J end lost 8 bases, and 17 bases lay between the germline ends. The CDR3 loop is CASSLEGRVGQGYTF. CDR3 coding DNA: TGTGCCAGCAGCTTAGAGGGCAGGGTGGGCCAAGGCTACACCTTC.

This clonotype was seen a few times. A read error may produce the germline difference seen at one junction end. This chain uses TRBV20-1 with TRBJ2-3; 10 positions agree with TRBD2. Germline-derived CDR1 and CDR2 are DFQATT and SNEGSKA (reference sequence). This CDR3 region has 14 residues. CDR3 region: CSVTSGASTDTRYF. As DNA, the CDR3 is TGCAGTGTTACTAGCGGGGCAAGCACAGATACGCGGTATTTT.

This clonotype came up many times. V is TRBV12-3 or TRBV12-4 and J is TRBJ1-2; weak D call: TRBD1 (5 bases). V lost 6 bases, J lost 2 bases, and 16 bases lay in between. The CDR3 is made up of 15 amino acids. The CDR3 sequence is CASRPQVGQNYGYTF. The CDR3 DNA follows: TGTGCCAGCAGACCTCAGGTGGGGCAAAACTATGGCTACACCTTC.

Note on this clonotype: It may be a read error: a sequence one base away is much more abundant. J is TRBJ2-5 and V is TRBV20-1; possible D gene TRBD1, 7 bases. The CDR3 totals 13 residues. V lost 2 bases and J 11 bases, leaving 18 bases between the germline ends. Per the germline V gene, CDR1 is DFQATT and CDR2 is SNEGSKA (reference sequence). In DNA, the CDR3 is TGCAGTGCTAGACAGGGGGGATTACGTGAGCAGTACTTC. Its translation is CSARQGGLREQYF.

This clonotype was picked up many times. The chain is built from TRBV4-2 and TRBJ1-5; D uncertain. Germline V CDR1 and CDR2: LGHNA, YNFKEQ. V lost 4 bases to trimming and J lost 0 bases, with 10 bases between them. The CDR3 totals 15 residues. CDR3 in DNA: TGTGCCAGCAGCCCGGCGAGTAATAGCAATCAGCCCCAGCATTTT. Amino acid sequence: CASSPASNSNQPQHF.

This clonotype was counted at least ten times. This may be a read error, as it is one base from a much larger clone. This chain uses TRBV3-1 with TRBJ1-2, with TRBD1 as a possible D gene (5 bases). The CDR3 is made up of 13 amino acids. Trimming stripped 5 bases from V and 4 bases from J, with 11 bases between. From germline, CDR1 is LGHDT and CDR2 YNNKEL (reference sequence). The CDR3 loop is CASSSRDCYGYTF. CDR3 DNA: TGTGCCAGCAGCTCAAGGGACTGCTATGGCTACACCTTC.

V gene TRBV20-1 combines with J gene TRBJ2-1, with D possibly matching TRBD1 (8 bases). Germline V lookup: CDR1 DFQATT, CDR2 SNEGSKA (reference sequence). V was clipped by 5 bases and J by 7 bases, with 18 bases between them. This CDR3 has 14 amino acids. The CDR3 here is CSAGLDRGGNEQFF. The CDR3 DNA is TGCAGTGCTGGATTAGACAGGGGAGGGAATGAGCAGTTCTTC.

The chain employs TRBV29-1 and TRBJ1-1, with D possibly TRBD1 on 6 matching bases. This CDR3 is 13 amino acids long. Per the germline V gene, CDR1 is SQVTM and CDR2 is ANQGSEA. V was cut by 3 bases and J by 7 bases, with 15 bases left in between. CDR3 nucleotides: TGCAGCGTTGAGCAGGCAGGGGAGATTGAAGCTTTCTTT. Encoded protein: CSVEQAGEIEAFF.

This clonotype was counted between two and nine times. The gene calls are TRBV24-1 and TRBJ2-1; TRBD2 is a possible D gene (5 bases). The germline gives CDR1 KGHDR, CDR2 SFDVKD. This CDR3 region has 17 residues. V was pared by 4 bases and J by 5 bases, with 20 bases between. CDR3 sequence (DNA): TGTGCCACCAGTGACCCGGTTACGAGCGGAAACAACAATGAGCAGTTCTTC. Its translation: CATSDPVTSGNNNEQFF.

In its sample, this clonotype was seen a few times. The chain uses TRBV9 and TRBJ1-6; perhaps TRBD1 as D (5 bases). V was pared by 2 bases and J by 8 bases, with 14 bases between. This CDR3 is built from 15 residues. Germline values: CDR1 SGDLS, CDR2 YYNGEE. CDR3 DNA: TGTGCCAGCAGCGTCCGGGAGGGGTTCGATTCACCCCTCCACTTT. Amino acids: CASSVREGFDSPLHF.

This clonotype occurred many times. The chain employs TRBV6-1 and TRBJ2-5, with D unclear. This CDR3 comprises 9 residues. Germline CDR1 reads MNHNS; CDR2 reads SASEGT. V lost 10 bases and J 4 bases, leaving 4 bases between the germline ends. In DNA form, the CDR3 reads TGTGCCACCCGAGAGACCCAGTACTTC. It yields the protein CATRETQYF.

This clonotype was seen ten or more times. The J gene is TRBJ1-2, the V gene TRBV28; D is unresolved. Germline-derived CDR1 and CDR2 are MDHEN and SYDVKM. The ends were cut back, 2 bases at V and 4 bases at J, with 8 bases in the middle. CDR3 size: 13 residues. CDR3 DNA: TGTGCCAGCAGTTTAAGCACGGGCTATGGCTACACCTTC. Its translation is CASSLSTGYGYTF.

The chain joins TRBV7-2 to TRBJ2-5, with D perhaps given as TRBD1 or TRBD2 (5 bases each). The J call may be incorrect, as the DNA end agrees better with TRBJ2-7. The germline V gene has CDR1 SGHTA and CDR2 FQGNSA. This CDR3 has 15 residues. The chain's CDR3 is CASSLWAGTGCEQYF. Written as DNA, the CDR3 is TGTGCCAGCAGCTTATGGGCAGGGACCGGTTGCGAGCAGTACTTC.

Ten or more counts support this clonotype. The genes are TRBV7-2 and TRBJ2-7; 10 nucleotides agree with TRBD1. V was clipped by 5 bases and J by 2 bases; unmatched bases: 6. CDR1 is SGHTA and CDR2 is FQGNSA in the germline V gene. CDR3 length equals 15 residues. CDR3 coding DNA: TGTGCCAGCAGCACGCGGACAGGGGGTCCCTACGAGCAGTACTTC. Its protein is CASSTRTGGPYEQYF. The full variable domain, with the rest looked up from reference TRBV7-2 and TRBJ2-7, is GAGVSQSPSNKVTEKGKDVELRCDPISGHTALYWYRQSLGQGLEFLIYFQGNSAPDKSGLPSDRFSAERTGGSVSTLTIQRTQQEDSAVYLCASSTRTGGPYEQYFGPGTRLTVT.

This clonotype came up many times. The chain links TRBV3-1 to TRBJ2-3, with 9 bases lining up with TRBD1. Germline CDR1 and CDR2: LGHDT and YNNKEL (reference sequence). The CDR3 sequence is 17 residues long. The J segment lost 2 bases and the V segment lost 4 bases, leaving 10 bases of the junction unmatched. The CDR3 bases are TGTGCCAGCAGCCGCCGACCTGGACAGGGGTACACAGATACGCAGTATTTT. Amino acids: CASSRRPGQGYTDTQYF.

This chain uses TRBV12-3 or TRBV12-4 with TRBJ2-1, with 12 bases fitting TRBD2. This CDR3 has 17 residues. V lost 2 bases and J lost 9; bases outside the gene matches: 11. CDR3 bases: TGTGCCAGCAGTTTAATCCCGGGCCTAGCGGGGGGGAGTGAGCAGTTCTTC. It translates to CASSLIPGLAGGSEQFF.

The chain has TRBV19 and TRBJ2-4, with D tentatively TRBD1 (6 bases). CDR1 is LNHDA and CDR2 is SQIVND in the germline V gene (reference sequence). The CDR3 loop spans 14 amino acids. V shed 8 bases and J shed 6 bases, with 17 bases lying between them. The CDR3 sequence is CASAPAQGINIQYF. The CDR3 DNA sequence: TGTGCCAGTGCGCCGGCACAGGGAATAAACATTCAGTACTTC.

The chain joins TRBV7-3 to TRBJ1-4, with D possibly matching TRBD1 (6 bases). CDR3 length: 15 amino acids. V was trimmed by 5 bases and J by 3 bases, leaving 13 bases between them. Germline V lookup: CDR1 SGHTA, CDR2 FQGTGA. CDR3 coding DNA: TGTGCCAGCAGCCCCACAGGGTCTCCTAATGAAAAACTGTTTTTT. It is translated as CASSPTGSPNEKLFF.

The chain employs TRBV10-3 and TRBJ2-1; D gene ambiguous. The germline CDR1 and CDR2 sequences are ENHRY and SYGVKD. Trimming cost V 8 bases and J 8 bases, with 19 bases left between them. CDR3 length: 14 amino acids. The chain's CDR3 is CAISSTGPGDEQFF. CDR3 DNA: TGTGCCATCTCCTCGACCGGTCCTGGGGATGAGCAGTTCTTC.